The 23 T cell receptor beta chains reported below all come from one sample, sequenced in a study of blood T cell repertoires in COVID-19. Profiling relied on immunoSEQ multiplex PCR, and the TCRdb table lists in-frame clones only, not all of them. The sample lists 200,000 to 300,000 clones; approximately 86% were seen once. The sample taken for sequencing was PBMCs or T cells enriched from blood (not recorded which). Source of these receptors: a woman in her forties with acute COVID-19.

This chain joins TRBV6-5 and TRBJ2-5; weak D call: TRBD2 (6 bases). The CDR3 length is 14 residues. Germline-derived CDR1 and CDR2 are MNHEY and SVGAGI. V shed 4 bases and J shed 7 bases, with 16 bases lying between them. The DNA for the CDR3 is TGTGCCAGCAGTTCGGGACTCGCGCGGGGGACCCAGTACTTC. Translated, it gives CASSSGLARGTQYF.

Written as DNA, the CDR3 is TGTGCCAGCAGCCAAGTAGGGGCCTACGAGCAGTACTTC. Translated: CASSQVGAYEQYF. V is TRBV14 and J is TRBJ2-7, with D possibly being TRBD1 (5 bases). This CDR3 has 13 amino acids. Per germline, CDR1 SGHDN and CDR2 FVKESK. Trimming left V 1 base short and J 2 bases short, with 6 bases between.

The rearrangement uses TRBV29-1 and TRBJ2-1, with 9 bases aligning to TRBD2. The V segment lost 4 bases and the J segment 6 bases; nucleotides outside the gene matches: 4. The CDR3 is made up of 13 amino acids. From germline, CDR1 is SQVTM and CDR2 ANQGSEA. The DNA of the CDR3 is TGCAGCGTTGGCCGGACTAGCGCCAATGAGCAGTTCTTC. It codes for CSVGRTSANEQFF.

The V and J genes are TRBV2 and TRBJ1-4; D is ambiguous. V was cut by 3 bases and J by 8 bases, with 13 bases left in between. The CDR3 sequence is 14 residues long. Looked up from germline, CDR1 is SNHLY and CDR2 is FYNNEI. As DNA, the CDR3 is TGTGCCAGCAGTGATAGAGGGTTGTTCGAAAAACTGTTTTTT. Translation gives CASSDRGLFEKLFF.

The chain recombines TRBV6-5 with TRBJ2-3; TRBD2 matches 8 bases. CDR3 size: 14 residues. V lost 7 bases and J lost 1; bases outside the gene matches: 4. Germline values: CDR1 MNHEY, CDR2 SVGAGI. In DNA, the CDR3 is TGTGCCAGCACCCGGCGGGGGGGCACAGATACGCAGTATTTT. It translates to CASTRRGGTDTQYF.

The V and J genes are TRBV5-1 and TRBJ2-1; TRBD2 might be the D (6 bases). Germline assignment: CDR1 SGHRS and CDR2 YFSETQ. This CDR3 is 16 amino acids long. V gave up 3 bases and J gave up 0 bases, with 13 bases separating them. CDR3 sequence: CASSSLARSSYNEQFF. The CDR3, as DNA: TGCGCCAGCAGCTCGCTAGCGCGGAGCTCCTACAATGAGCAGTTCTTC.

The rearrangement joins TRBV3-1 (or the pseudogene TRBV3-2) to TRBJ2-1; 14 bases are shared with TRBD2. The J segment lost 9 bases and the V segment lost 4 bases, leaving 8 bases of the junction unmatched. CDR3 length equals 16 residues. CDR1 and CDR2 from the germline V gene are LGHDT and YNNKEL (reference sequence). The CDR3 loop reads CASSRGLAGERGEQFF. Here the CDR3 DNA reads TGTGCCAGCAGCCGGGGACTAGCGGGAGAGAGAGGTGAGCAGTTCTTC.

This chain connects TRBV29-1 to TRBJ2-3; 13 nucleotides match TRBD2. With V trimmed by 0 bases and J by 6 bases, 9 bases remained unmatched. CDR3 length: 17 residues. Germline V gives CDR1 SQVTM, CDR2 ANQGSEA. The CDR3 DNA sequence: TGCAGCGTTGAAGATTCCTGGACTAGCGGGAGTTTGGATACGCAGTATTTT. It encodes CSVEDSWTSGSLDTQYF.

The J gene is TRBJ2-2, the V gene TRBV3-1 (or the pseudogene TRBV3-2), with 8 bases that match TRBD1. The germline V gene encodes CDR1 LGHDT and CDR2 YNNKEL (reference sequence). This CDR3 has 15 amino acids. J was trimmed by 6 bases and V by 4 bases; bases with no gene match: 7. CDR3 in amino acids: CASSRETGAAGELFF. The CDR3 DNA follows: TGTGCCAGCAGCCGGGAGACAGGGGCGGCCGGGGAGCTGTTTTTT.

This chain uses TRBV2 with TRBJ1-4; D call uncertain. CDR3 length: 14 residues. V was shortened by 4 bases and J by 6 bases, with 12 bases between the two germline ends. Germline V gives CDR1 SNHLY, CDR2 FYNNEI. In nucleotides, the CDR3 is TGTGCCAGCAGTGCGACACCGACGGATGAAAAACTGTTTTTT. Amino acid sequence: CASSATPTDEKLFF.

CDR3: CASKQAGIETQYF. In DNA form, the CDR3 reads TGCGCCAGCAAACAAGCAGGGATCGAGACCCAGTACTTC. V and J are TRBV10-2 and TRBJ2-5; D perhaps matches TRBD1 (5 bases). The ends were cut back, 7 bases at V and 5 bases at J, with 14 bases in the middle. Germline V gene data show CDR1 as WSHSY and CDR2 as SAAADI. The CDR3 totals 13 residues.

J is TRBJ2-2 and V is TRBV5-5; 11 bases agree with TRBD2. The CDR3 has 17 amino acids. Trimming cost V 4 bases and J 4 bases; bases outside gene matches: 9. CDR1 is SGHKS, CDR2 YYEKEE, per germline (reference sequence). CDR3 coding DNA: TGTGCCAGCAGCGTTTCCGGGACTAGCGGTGCCACCGGGGAGCTGTTTTTT. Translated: CASSVSGTSGATGELFF.

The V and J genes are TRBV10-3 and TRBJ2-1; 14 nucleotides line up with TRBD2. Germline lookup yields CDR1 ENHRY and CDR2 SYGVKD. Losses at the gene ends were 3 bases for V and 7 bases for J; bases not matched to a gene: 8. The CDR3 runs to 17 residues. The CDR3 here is CAISESGTSGSGNEQFF. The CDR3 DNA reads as TGTGCCATCAGTGAATCCGGGACTAGCGGGAGTGGTAATGAGCAGTTCTTC.

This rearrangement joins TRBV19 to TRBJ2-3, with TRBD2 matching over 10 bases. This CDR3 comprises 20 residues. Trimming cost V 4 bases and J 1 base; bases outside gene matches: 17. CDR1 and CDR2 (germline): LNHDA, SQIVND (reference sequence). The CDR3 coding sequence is TGTGCCAGTAGTAGACGAACAGCGGGAGGGCCTGGCTCCGGCACAGATACGCAGTATTTT. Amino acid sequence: CASSRRTAGGPGSGTDTQYF.

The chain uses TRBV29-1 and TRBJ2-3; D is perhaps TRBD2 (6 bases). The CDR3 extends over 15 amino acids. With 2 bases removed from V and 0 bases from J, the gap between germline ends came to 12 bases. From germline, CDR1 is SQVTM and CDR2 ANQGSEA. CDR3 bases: TGCAGCGTTGAACTTTGGGACTCCAGCACAGATACGCAGTATTTT. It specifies CSVELWDSSTDTQYF.

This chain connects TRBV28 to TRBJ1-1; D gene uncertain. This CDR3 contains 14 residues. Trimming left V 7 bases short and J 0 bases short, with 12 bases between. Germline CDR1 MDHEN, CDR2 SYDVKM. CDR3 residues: CASTPPTVNTEAFF. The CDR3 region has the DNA TGTGCCAGCACCCCCCCTACAGTGAACACTGAAGCTTTCTTT.

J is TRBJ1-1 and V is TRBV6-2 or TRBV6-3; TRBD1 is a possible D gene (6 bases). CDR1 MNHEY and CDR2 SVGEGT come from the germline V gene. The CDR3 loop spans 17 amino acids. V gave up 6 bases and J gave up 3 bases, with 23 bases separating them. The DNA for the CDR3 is TGTGCCAGCAGCCAGCGGCGACAGGTCTTCATGGACACTGAAGCTTTCTTT. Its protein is CASSQRRQVFMDTEAFF.

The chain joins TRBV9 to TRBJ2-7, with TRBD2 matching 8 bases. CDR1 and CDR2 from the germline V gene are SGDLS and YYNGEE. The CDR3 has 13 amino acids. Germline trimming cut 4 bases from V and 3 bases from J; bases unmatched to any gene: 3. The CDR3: CASSFREGYEQYF. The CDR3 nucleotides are TGTGCCAGCAGCTTCCGGGAGGGCTACGAGCAGTACTTC.

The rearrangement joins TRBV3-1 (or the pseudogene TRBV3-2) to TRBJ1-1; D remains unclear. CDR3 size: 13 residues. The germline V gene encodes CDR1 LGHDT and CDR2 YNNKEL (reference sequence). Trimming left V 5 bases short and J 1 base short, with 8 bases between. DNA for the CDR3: TGTGCCAGCAGCATACGACAGAACACTGAAGCTTTCTTT. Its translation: CASSIRQNTEAFF.

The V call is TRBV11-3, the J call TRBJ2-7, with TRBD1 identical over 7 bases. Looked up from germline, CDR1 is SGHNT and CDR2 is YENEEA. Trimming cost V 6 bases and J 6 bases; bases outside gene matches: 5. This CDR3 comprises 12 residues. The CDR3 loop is CASRAPGGEQYF. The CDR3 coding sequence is TGTGCCAGCAGAGCGCCAGGGGGCGAGCAGTACTTC.

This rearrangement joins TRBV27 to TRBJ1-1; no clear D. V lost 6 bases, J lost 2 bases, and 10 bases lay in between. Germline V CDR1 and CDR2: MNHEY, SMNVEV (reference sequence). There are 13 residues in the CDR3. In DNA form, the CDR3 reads TGTGCCAGCAGGCTTGCAGGAAACACTGAAGCTTTCTTT. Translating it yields CASRLAGNTEAFF.

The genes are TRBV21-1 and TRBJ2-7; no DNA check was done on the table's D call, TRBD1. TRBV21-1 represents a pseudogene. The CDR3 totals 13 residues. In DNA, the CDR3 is TGTGCCAGCAGCAACCAGGGCACCTACGAGCAGTACTTC. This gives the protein CASSNQGTYEQYF.

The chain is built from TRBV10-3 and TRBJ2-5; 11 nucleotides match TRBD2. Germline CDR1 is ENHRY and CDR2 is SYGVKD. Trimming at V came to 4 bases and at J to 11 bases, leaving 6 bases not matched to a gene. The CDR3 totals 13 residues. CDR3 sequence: CAISAGLAGLQYF. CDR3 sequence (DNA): TGTGCCATCAGTGCCGGACTAGCGGGCCTACAGTACTTC.